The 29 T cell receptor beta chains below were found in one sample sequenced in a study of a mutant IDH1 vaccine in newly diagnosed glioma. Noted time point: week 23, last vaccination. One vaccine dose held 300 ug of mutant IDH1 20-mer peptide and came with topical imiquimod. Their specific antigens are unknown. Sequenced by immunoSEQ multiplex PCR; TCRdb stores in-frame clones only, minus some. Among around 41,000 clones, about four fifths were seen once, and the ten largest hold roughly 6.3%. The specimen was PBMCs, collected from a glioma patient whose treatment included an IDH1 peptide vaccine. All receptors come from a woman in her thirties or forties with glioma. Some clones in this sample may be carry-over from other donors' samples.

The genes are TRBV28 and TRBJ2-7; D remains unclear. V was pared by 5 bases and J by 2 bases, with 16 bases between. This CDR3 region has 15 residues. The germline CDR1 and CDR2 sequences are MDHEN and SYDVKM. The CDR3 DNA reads TGTGCCAGCAGTCCCCCGCCCACCTTAACCTACGAGCAGTACTTC. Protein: CASSPPPTLTYEQYF. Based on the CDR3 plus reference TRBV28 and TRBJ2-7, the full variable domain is DVKVTQSSRYLVKRTGEKVFLECVQDMDHENMFWYRQDPGLGLRLIYFSYDVKMKEKGDIPEGYSVSREKKERFSLILESASTNQTSMYLCASSPPPTLTYEQYFGPGTRLTVT.

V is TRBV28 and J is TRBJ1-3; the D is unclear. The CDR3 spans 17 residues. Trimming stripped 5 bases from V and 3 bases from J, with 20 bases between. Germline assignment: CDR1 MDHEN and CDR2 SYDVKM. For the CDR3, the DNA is TGTGCCAGCAGTGCACCCGCTAGGGAATGGGTTGGAAACACCATATATTTT. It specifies CASSAPAREWVGNTIYF.

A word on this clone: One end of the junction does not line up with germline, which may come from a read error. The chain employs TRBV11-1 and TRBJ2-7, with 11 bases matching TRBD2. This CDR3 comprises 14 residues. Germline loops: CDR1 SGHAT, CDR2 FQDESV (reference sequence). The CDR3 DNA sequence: TGTGCCAGCAGCCTAGCGGGAGGACGGTACGAGCAGTACTTC. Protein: CASSLAGGRYEQYF.

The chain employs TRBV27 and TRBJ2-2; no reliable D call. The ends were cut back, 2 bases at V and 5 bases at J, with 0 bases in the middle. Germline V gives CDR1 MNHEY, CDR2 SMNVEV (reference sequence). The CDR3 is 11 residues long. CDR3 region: CASSLTGELFF. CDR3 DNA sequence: TGTGCCAGCAGTTTAACCGGGGAGCTGTTTTTT.

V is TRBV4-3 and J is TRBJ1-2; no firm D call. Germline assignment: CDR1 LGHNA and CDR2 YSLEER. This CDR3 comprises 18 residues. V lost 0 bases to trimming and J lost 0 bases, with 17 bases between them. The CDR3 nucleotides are TGCGCCAGCAGCCAAGATAGGCGGAAGACGCCTTCTAACTATGGCTACACCTTC. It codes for CASSQDRRKTPSNYGYTF.

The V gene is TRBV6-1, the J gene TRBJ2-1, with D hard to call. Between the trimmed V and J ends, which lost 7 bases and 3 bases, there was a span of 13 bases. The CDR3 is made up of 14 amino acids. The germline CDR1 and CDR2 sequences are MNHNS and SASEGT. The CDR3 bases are TGTGCCAGCACTCCCCTAGTTAGCTACAATGAGCAGTTCTTC. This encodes CASTPLVSYNEQFF.

CDR3 DNA sequence: TGTGCCAGCAGCCCCCAACAGGGATGGAACATTCAGTACTTC. Translation gives CASSPQQGWNIQYF. The gene calls are TRBV7-2 and TRBJ2-4; the D gene is possibly TRBD1 (6 bases). The CDR3 contains 14 residues. Per the germline V gene, CDR1 is SGHTA and CDR2 is FQGNSA. V was clipped by 5 bases and J by 7 bases, with 15 bases between them.

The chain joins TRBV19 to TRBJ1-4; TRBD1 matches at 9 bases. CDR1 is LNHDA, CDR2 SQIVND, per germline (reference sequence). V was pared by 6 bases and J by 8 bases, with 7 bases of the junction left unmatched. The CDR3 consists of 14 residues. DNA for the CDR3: TGTGCCAGTAGCTACGGGACAGGGCTAGAAAAACTGTTTTTT. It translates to CASSYGTGLEKLFF.

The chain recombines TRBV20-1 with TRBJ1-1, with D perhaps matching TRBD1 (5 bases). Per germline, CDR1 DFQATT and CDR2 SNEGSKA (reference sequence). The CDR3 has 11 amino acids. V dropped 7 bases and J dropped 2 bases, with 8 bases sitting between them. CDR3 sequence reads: CSVQGNTEAFF. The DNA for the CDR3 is TGCAGTGTCCAGGGAAACACTGAAGCTTTCTTT.

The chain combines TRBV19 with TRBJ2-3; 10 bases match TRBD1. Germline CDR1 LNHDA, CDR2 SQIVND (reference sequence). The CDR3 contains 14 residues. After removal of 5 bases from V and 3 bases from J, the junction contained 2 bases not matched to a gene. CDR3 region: CASSPDRGTDTQYF. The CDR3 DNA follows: TGTGCCAGTAGTCCGGACAGGGGGACAGATACGCAGTATTTT. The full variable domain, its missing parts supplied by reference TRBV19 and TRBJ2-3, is DGGITQSPKYLFRKEGQNVTLSCEQNLNHDAMYWYRQDPGQGLRLIYYSQIVNDFQKGDIAEGYSVSREKKESFPLTVTSAQKNPTAFYLCASSPDRGTDTQYFGPGTRLTVL.

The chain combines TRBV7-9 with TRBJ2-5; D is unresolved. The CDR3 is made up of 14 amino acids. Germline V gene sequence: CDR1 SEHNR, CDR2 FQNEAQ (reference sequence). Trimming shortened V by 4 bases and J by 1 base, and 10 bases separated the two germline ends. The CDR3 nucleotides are TGTGCCAGCAGCTCCCAGGCCGGCCAAGAGACCCAGTACTTC. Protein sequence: CASSSQAGQETQYF.

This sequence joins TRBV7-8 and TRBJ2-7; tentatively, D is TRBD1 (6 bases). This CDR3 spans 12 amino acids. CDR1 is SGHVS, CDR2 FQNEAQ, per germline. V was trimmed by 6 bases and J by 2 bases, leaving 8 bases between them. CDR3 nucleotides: TGTGCCAGCAGACCAGGGGCCTACGAGCAGTACTTC. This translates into CASRPGAYEQYF.

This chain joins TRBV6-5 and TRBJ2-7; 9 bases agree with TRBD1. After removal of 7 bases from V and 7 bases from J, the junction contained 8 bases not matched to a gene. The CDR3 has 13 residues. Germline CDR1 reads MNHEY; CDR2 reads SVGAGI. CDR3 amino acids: CASKRDRVGEQYF. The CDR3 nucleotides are TGTGCCAGCAAGCGGGACAGGGTAGGAGAGCAGTACTTC.

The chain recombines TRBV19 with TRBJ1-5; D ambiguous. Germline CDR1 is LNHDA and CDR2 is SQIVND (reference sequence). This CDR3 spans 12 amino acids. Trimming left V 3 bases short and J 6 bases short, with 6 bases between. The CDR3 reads CASSINSQPQHF. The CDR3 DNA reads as TGTGCCAGTAGTATTAATAGTCAGCCCCAGCATTTT.

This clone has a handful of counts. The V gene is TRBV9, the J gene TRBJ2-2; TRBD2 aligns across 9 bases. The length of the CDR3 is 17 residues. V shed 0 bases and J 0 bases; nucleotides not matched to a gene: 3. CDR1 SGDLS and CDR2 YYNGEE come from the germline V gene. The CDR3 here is CASSVGSGGPNTGELFF. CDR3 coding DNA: TGTGCCAGCAGCGTAGGAAGCGGGGGGCCGAACACCGGGGAGCTGTTTTTT.

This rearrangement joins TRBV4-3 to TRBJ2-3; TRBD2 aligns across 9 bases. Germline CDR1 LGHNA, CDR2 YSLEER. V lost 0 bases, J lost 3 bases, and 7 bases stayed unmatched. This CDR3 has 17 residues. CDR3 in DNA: TGCGCCAGCAGCCAAGAAGTTAGTAGCGGGGGAACAGATACGCAGTATTTT. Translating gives CASSQEVSSGGTDTQYF.

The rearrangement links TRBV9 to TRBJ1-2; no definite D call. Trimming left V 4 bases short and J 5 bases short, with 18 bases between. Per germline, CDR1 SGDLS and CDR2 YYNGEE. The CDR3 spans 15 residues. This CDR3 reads CASSLTSGARYGYTF. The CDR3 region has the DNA TGTGCCAGCAGCCTCACCTCGGGAGCACGGTATGGCTACACCTTC.

The CDR3 nucleotides read TGTGCCAGCAGTGAACTGGGGCGCGGGAGGATCTACAATGAGCAGTTCTTC. It codes for CASSELGRGRIYNEQFF. The chain joins TRBV6-1 to TRBJ2-1; 8 nucleotides agree with TRBD2. Germline loops: CDR1 MNHNS, CDR2 SASEGT. The ends lost 2 bases at V and 3 bases at J; junction bases unmatched: 9. This CDR3 is 17 amino acids long.

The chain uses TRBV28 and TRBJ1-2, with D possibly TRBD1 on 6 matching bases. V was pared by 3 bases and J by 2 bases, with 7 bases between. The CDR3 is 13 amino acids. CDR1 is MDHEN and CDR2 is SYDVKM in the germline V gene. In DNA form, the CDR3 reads TGTGCCAGCAGTTTGGGGGGCAACTATGGCTACACCTTC. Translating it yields CASSLGGNYGYTF.

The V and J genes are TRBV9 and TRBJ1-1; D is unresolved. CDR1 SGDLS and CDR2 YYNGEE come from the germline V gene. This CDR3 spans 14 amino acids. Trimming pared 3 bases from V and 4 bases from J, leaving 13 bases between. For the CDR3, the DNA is TGTGCCAGCAGCGGGCAGGCCTTCGGCACTGAAGCTTTCTTT. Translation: CASSGQAFGTEAFF.

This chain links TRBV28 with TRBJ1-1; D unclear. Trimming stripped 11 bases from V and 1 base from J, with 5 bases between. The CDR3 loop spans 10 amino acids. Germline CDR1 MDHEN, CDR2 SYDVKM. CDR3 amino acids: CAVANTEAFF. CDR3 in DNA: TGTGCCGTTGCGAACACTGAAGCTTTCTTT. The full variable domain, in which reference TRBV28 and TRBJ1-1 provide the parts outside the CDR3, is DVKVTQSSRYLVKRTGEKVFLECVQDMDHENMFWYRQDPGLGLRLIYFSYDVKMKEKGDIPEGYSVSREKKERFSLILESASTNQTSMYLCAVANTEAFFGQGTRLTVV.

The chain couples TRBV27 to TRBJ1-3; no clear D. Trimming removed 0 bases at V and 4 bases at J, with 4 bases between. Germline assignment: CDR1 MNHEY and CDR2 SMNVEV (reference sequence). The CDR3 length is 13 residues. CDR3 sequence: CASSLSWGNTIYF. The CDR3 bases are TGTGCCAGCAGTTTATCTTGGGGAAACACCATATATTTT.

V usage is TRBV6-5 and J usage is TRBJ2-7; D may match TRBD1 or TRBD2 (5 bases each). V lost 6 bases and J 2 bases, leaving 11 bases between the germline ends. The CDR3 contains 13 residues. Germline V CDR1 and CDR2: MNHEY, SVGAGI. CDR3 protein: CASSPGSPYEQYF. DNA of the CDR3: TGTGCCAGCAGCCCAGGGAGTCCCTACGAGCAGTACTTC.

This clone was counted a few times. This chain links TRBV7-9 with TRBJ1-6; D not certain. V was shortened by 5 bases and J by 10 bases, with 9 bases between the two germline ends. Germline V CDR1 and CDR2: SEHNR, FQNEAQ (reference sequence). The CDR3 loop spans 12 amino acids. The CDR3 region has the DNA TGTGCCAGCAGCCGCACGAGATCACCCCTCCACTTT. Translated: CASSRTRSPLHF.

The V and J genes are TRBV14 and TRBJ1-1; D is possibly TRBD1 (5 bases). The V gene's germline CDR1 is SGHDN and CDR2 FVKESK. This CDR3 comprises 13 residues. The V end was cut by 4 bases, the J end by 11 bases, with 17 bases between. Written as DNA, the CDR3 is TGTGCCAGCAGCCCTTTACTGAAATGGGGGGCTTTCTTT. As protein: CASSPLLKWGAFF.

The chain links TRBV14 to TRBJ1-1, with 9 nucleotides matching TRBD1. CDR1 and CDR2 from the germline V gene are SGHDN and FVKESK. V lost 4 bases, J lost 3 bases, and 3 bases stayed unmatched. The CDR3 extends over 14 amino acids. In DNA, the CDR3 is TGTGCCAGCAGCCGAGGACAGGGGTACACTGAAGCTTTCTTT. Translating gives CASSRGQGYTEAFF.

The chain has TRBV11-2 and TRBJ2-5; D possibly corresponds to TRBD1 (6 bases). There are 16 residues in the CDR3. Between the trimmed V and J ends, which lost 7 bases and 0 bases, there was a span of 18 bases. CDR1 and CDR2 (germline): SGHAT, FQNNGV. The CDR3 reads CASNSLVGTHQETQYF. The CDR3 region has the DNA TGTGCCAGCAACAGCCTGGTAGGGACACACCAAGAGACCCAGTACTTC.

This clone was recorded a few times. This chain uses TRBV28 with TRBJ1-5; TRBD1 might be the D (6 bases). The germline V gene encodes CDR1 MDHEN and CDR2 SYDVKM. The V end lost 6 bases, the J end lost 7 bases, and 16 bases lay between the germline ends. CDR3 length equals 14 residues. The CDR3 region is CASSLTGFGQPQHF. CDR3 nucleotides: TGTGCCAGCAGCCTCACAGGGTTCGGACAGCCCCAGCATTTT.

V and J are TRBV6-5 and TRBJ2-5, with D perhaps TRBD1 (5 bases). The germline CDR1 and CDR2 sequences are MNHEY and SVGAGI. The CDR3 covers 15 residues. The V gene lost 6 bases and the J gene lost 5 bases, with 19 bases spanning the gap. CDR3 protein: CASSINWGLKETQYF. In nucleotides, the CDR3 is TGTGCCAGCAGCATCAATTGGGGCTTGAAGGAGACCCAGTACTTC.